This T cell receptor beta chain was identified during a study of OX40 agonist ivuxolimab in advanced cancers. Patients with autoimmune history or systemic immunosuppression were excluded. Using immunoSEQ multiplex PCR, the repertoire was profiled, and TCRdb retains in-frame clones only, with some absent. The profile shows around 80,000 clones, 85% of them singletons. On this clone: What it recognizes is unknown.

V was trimmed by 8 bases and J by 5 bases, leaving 15 bases between them. Germline loops: CDR1 LNHDA, CDR2 SQIVND (reference sequence). The length of the CDR3 is 13 residues. Study outcomes and limitations: Certain nonresponding patients likewise had low normalized T-cell clonal expansion. Clonal expansion was among the lowest in partial responders at 0.1-3.0 mg/kg, especially CD8+. The mean number of expanded clones was higher in CD8+ T cells than in CD4+.

The sequence was obtained from an adult with an advanced solid tumor such as melanoma, head and neck, liver or kidney cancer. The J gene is TRBJ1-1, the V gene TRBV19; D not resolved. The specimen was CD4+ or CD8+ T cells sorted from blood, collected in a trial of the OX40 agonist ivuxolimab. The CDR3 region has the DNA TGTGCCAGTTCCGTACTCCCGCGGACTGAAGCTTTCTTT. This translates into CASSVLPRTEAFF.